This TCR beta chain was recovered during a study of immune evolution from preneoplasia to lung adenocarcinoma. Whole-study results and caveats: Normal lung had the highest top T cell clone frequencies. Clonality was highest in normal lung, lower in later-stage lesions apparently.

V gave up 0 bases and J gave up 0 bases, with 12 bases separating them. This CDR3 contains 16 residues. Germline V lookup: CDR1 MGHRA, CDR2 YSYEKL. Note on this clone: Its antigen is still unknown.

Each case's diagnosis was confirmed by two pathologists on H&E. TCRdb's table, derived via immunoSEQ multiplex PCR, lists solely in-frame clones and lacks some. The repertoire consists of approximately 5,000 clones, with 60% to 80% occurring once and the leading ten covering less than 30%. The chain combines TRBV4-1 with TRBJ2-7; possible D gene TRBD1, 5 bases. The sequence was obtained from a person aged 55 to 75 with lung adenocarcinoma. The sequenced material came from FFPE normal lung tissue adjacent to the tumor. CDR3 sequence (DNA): TGCGCCAGCAGCCAAGATTTAAGGACATTCTCCTACGAGCAGTACTTC. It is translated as CASSQDLRTFSYEQYF.